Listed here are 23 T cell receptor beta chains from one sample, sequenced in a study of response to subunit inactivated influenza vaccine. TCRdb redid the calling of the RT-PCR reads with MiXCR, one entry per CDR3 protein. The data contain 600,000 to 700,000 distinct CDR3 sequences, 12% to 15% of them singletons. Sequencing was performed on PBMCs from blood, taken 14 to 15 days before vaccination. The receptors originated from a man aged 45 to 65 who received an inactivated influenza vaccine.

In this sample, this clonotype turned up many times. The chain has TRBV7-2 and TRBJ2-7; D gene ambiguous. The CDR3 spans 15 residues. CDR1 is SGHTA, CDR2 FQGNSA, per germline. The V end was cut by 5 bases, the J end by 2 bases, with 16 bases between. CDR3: CASSTDLTAPYEQYF. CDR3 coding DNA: TGTGCCAGCAGCACGGACCTCACAGCCCCCTACGAGCAGTACTTC. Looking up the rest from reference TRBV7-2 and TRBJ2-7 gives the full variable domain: GAGVSQSPSNKVTEKGKDVELRCDPISGHTALYWYRQSLGQGLEFLIYFQGNSAPDKSGLPSDRFSAERTGGSVSTLTIQRTQQEDSAVYLCASSTDLTAPYEQYFGPGTRLTVT.

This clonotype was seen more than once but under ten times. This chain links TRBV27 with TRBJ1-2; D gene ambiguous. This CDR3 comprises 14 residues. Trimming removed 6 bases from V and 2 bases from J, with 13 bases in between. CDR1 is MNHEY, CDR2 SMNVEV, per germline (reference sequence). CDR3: CASSSRGVNYGYTF. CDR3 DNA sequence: TGTGCCAGCAGCTCCCGGGGAGTCAACTATGGCTACACCTTC.

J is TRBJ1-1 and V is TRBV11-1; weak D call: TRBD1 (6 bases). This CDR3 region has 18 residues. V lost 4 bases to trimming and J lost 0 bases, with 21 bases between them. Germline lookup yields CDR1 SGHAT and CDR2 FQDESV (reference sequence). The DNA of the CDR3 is TGTGCCAGCAGCTCTCTGCCCGGCAGGGGATTGATGAACACTGAAGCTTTCTTT. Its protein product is CASSSLPGRGLMNTEAFF.

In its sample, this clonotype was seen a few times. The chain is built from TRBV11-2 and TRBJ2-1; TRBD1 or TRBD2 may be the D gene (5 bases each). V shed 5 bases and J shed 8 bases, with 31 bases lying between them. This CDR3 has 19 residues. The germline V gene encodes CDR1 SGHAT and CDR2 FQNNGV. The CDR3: CASSLLLQIRAGSPDEQFF. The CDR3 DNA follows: TGTGCCAGCAGCCTATTATTACAAATTAGGGCAGGGAGTCCGGATGAGCAGTTCTTC.

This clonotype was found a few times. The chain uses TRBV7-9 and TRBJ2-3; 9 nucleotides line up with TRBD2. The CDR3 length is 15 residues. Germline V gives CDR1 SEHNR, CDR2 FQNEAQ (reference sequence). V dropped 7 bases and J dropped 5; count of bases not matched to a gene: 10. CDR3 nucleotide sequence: TGTGCCAGCATCTCGGCTAGCGGGGTTGGAGATACGCAGTATTTT. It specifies CASISASGVGDTQYF.

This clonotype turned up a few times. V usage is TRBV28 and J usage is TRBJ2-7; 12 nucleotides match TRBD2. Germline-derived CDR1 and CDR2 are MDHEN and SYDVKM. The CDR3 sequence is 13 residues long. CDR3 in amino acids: CATSGSSDYEQYF. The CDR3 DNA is TGTGCGACTAGCGGGAGCTCTGACTACGAGCAGTACTTC.

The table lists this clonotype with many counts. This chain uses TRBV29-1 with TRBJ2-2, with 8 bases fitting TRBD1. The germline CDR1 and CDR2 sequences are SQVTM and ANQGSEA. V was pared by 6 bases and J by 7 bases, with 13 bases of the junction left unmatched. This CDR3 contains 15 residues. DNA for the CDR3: TGCAGCGTCCTGATGATGACAGGGGTGATCGGGGAGCTGTTTTTT. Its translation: CSVLMMTGVIGELFF.

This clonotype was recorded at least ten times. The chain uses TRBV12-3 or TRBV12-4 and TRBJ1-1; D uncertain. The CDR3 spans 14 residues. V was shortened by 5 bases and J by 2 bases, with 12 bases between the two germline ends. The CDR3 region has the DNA TGTGCCAGCAGTCTACGGATGTCTAACACTGAAGCTTTCTTT. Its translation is CASSLRMSNTEAFF.

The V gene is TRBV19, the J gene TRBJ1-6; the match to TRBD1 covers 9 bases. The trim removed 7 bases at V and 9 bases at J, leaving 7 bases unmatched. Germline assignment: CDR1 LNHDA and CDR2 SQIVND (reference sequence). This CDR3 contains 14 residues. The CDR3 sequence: CASTRQGEGSPLHF. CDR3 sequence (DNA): TGTGCCAGTACCAGACAGGGGGAAGGTTCACCCCTCCACTTT.

CDR3 bases: TGTGCCAGCAGCGGGCGAAAGGGTCTCTCTGGAAACACCATATATTTT. Amino acids: CASSGRKGLSGNTIYF. The chain couples TRBV4-2 to TRBJ1-3; D is ambiguous. Germline CDR1 is LGHNA and CDR2 is YNFKEQ. V was cut by 5 bases and J by 0 bases, with 14 bases left in between. This CDR3 is 16 amino acids long.

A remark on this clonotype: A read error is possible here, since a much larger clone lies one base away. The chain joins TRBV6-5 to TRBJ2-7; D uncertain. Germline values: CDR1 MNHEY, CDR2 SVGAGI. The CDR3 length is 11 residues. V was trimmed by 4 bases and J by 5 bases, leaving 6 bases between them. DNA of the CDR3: TGTGCCAGCAGTTCCATGAACGAGCAGTACTTC. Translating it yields CASSSMNEQYF.

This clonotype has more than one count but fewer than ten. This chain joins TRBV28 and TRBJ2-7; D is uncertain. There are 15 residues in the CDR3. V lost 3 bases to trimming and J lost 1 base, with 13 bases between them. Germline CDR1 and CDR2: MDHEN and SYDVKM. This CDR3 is CASSFVGGQSYEQYF. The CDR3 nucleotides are TGTGCCAGCAGTTTTGTCGGTGGGCAGTCCTACGAGCAGTACTTC.

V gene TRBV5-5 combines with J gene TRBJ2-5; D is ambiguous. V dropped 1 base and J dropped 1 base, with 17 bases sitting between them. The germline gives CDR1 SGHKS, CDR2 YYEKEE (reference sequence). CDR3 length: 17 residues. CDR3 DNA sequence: TGTGCCAGCAGCTTGCTTTCGACGGTGCAGCCCCAAGAGACCCAGTACTTC. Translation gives CASSLLSTVQPQETQYF. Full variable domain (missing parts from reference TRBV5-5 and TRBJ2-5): DAGVTQSPTHLIKTRGQQVTLRCSPISGHKSVSWYQQVLGQGPQFIFQYYEKEERGRGNFPDRFSARQFPNYSSELNVNALLLGDSALYLCASSLLSTVQPQETQYFGPGTRLLVL.

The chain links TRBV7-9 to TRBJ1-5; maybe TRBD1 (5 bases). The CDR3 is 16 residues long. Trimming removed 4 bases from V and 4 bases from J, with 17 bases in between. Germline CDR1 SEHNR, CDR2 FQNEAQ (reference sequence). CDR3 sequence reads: CASSSSGGGKNQPQHF. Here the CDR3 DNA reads TGTGCCAGCAGCTCAAGCGGGGGGGGAAAGAATCAGCCCCAGCATTTT. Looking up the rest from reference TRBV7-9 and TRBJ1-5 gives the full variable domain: DTGVSQNPRHKITKRGQNVTFRCDPISEHNRLYWYRQTLGQGPEFLTYFQNEAQLEKSRLLSDRFSAERPKGSFSTLEIQRTEQGDSAMYLCASSSSGGGKNQPQHFGDGTRLSIL.

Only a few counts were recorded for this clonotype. Written as DNA, the CDR3 is TGCGCCAGCAGTGAGGTGGCGGGGGCCTCCGAGCAGTTCTTC. Its translation is CASSEVAGASEQFF. This sequence joins TRBV10-1 and TRBJ2-1, with D possibly TRBD2 on 7 matching bases. Trimming left V 2 bases short and J 10 bases short, with 15 bases between. This CDR3 contains 14 residues. CDR1 and CDR2 (germline): WNHNN, SYGVQD (reference sequence).

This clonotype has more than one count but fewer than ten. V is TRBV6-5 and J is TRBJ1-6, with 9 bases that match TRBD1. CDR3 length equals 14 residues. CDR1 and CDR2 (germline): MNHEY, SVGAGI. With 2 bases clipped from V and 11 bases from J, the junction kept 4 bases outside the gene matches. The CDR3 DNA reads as TGTGCCAGCAGTTACCGGACAGGGGAAACACCCCTCCACTTT. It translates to CASSYRTGETPLHF.

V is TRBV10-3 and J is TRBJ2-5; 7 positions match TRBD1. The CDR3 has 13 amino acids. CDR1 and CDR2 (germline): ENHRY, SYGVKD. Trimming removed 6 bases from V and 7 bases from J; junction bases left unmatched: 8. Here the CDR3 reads CAIRDREYATQYF. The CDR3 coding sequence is TGTGCCATCAGAGACAGGGAATATGCGACCCAGTACTTC.

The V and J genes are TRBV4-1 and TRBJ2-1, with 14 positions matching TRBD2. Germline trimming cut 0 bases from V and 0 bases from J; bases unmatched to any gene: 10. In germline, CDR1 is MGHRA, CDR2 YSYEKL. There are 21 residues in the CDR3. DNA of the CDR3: TGCGCCAGCAGCCAAGAATGGGCGGGACTAGCGGGAGTGGGCTCCTACAATGAGCAGTTCTTC. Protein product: CASSQEWAGLAGVGSYNEQFF.

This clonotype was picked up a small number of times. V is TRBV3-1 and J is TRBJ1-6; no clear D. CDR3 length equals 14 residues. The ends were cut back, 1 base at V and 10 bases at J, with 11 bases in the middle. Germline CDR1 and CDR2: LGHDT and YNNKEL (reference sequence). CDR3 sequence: CASSQGESRSPLHF. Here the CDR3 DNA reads TGTGCCAGCAGCCAAGGGGAGTCGAGATCACCCCTCCACTTT.

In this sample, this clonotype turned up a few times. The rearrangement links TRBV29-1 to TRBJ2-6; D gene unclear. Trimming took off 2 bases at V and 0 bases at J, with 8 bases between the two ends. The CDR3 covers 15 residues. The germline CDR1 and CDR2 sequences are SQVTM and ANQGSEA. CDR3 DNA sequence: TGCAGCGTTGAACAAGGTGGCTCTGGGGCCAACGTCCTGACTTTC. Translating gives CSVEQGGSGANVLTF.

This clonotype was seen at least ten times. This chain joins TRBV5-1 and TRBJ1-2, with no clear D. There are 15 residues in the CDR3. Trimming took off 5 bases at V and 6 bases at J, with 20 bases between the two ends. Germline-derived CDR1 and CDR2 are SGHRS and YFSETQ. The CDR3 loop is CASSLWTADRDGYTF. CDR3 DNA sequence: TGCGCCAGCAGTTTGTGGACCGCTGATAGGGATGGCTACACCTTC. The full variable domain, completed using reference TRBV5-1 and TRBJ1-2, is KAGVTQTPRYLIKTRGQQVTLSCSPISGHRSVSWYQQTPGQGLQFLFEYFSETQRNKGNFPGRFSGRQFSNSRSEMNVSTLELGDSALYLCASSLWTADRDGYTFGSGTRLTVV.

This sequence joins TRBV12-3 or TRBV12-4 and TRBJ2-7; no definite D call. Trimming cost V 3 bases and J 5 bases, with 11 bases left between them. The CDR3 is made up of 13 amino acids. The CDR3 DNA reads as TGTGCCAGCAGTTTGGTTTTGGGGAACGAGCAGTACTTC. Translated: CASSLVLGNEQYF.

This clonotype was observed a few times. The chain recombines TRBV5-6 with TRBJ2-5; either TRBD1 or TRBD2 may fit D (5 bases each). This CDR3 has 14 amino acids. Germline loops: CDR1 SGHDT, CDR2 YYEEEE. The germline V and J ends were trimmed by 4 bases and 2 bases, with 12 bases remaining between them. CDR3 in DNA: TGTGCCAGCAGCCGGGGCGCCATGCAAGAGACCCAGTACTTC. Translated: CASSRGAMQETQYF.